This passage covers 13 T cell receptor beta chains from one sample sequenced in a study of shared clonotypes between healthy human individuals. Sequencing was performed with immunoSEQ multiplex PCR; in TCRdb, only in-frame clones are kept and a portion is missing. The data contain about 2.3 million clones, about nine tenths of them singletons. Sequencing used naive CD4+ T cells from PBMCs. Specified subset: CD45RA+ positively selected. The source is a man aged 18 to 30 in good health. Some clones in this sample may be carry-over from other donors' samples.

This chain links TRBV11-3 with TRBJ2-7; D is unclear. Trimming took off 5 bases at V and 0 bases at J, with 17 bases between the two ends. Germline CDR1 reads SGHNT; CDR2 reads YENEEA. The CDR3 extends over 16 amino acids. The CDR3 reads CASSPTGGPNSYEQYF. The DNA of the CDR3 is TGTGCCAGCAGCCCCACGGGTGGTCCTAACTCCTACGAGCAGTACTTC.

The chain couples TRBV28 to TRBJ2-7; the D is unclear. This CDR3 region has 13 residues. Germline V lookup: CDR1 MDHEN, CDR2 SYDVKM. Trimming took off 6 bases at V and 3 bases at J, with 12 bases between the two ends. CDR3 in amino acids: CASRSGPNYEQYF. The CDR3 coding sequence is TGTGCCAGCAGGTCAGGACCCAACTACGAGCAGTACTTC.

The J gene is TRBJ1-1, the V gene TRBV18; no clear D. The CDR3 spans 13 residues. From germline, CDR1 is KGHSH and CDR2 LQKENI. The V and J ends lost 5 bases and 5 bases respectively, with 12 bases between them. The CDR3, as DNA: TGTGCCAGCTCATCTGACATCCAAACTGAAGCTTTCTTT. It specifies CASSSDIQTEAFF.

The chain is built from TRBV5-6 and TRBJ2-7, with D perhaps TRBD1 or TRBD2 (5 bases each). This CDR3 comprises 14 residues. Germline V CDR1 and CDR2: SGHDT, YYEEEE. Between the trimmed V and J ends, which lost 4 bases and 6 bases, there was a span of 17 bases. In nucleotides, the CDR3 is TGTGCCAGCAGCCGAAAACCCACAGGAGGCGAGCAGTACTTC. Its translation: CASSRKPTGGEQYF.

Turning to this clone: This specimen includes other DNA sequences encoding the same CDR3. V gene TRBV5-1 combines with J gene TRBJ2-7, with 8 nucleotides matching TRBD2. The junction had 5 bases not matched to a gene; V was cut back by 5 bases and J by 1 base. This CDR3 is built from 14 residues. Per germline, CDR1 SGHRS and CDR2 YFSETQ. The CDR3 nucleotides are TGCGCCAGCAGGGAATTAGCGGGGTCCTACGAGCAGTACTTC. It codes for CASRELAGSYEQYF.

This chain links TRBV5-5 with TRBJ2-5, with 8 bases fitting TRBD1. After removal of 4 bases from V and 1 base from J, the junction contained 6 bases not matched to a gene. Germline CDR1 SGHKS, CDR2 YYEKEE (reference sequence). CDR3 length: 15 amino acids. CDR3 protein: CASSLTGVGQETQYF. The DNA for the CDR3 is TGTGCCAGCAGCCTGACAGGGGTGGGCCAAGAGACCCAGTACTTC.

Only one count was recorded for this clone. This chain connects TRBV7-2 to TRBJ1-4; D perhaps matches TRBD1 (5 bases). This CDR3 has 17 amino acids. V was shortened by 3 bases and J by 8 bases, with 22 bases between the two germline ends. Per germline, CDR1 SGHTA and CDR2 FQGNSA. The CDR3 DNA is TGTGCCAGCAGCTTCGGTTTTCTCGGGGGGTTGAGGGAAAAACTGTTTTTT. This gives the protein CASSFGFLGGLREKLFF.

The chain uses TRBV7-9 and TRBJ2-7, with D perhaps TRBD1 or TRBD2 (5 bases each). The CDR3 has 15 amino acids. Trimming shortened V by 0 bases and J by 2 bases, and 11 bases separated the two germline ends. Germline CDR1 is SEHNR and CDR2 is FQNEAQ (reference sequence). CDR3 in amino acids: CASSLAGVGAYEQYF. The CDR3 bases are TGTGCCAGCAGCTTAGCTGGGGTGGGGGCCTACGAGCAGTACTTC.

This clone appeared a single time. The V and J genes are TRBV19 and TRBJ1-5, with D unclear. Germline CDR1 and CDR2: LNHDA and SQIVND (reference sequence). V was pared by 0 bases and J by 1 base, with 16 bases between. The CDR3 is 18 residues long. The CDR3 loop reads CASSIDLSGPGSNQPQHF. The CDR3 nucleotides are TGTGCCAGTAGTATAGATCTAAGTGGACCTGGAAGCAATCAGCCCCAGCATTTT.

This chain links TRBV5-1 with TRBJ1-3; TRBD1 aligns across 7 bases. The CDR3 loop spans 17 amino acids. V was clipped by 4 bases and J by 4 bases; unmatched bases: 14. Germline assignment: CDR1 SGHRS and CDR2 YFSETQ. The CDR3 sequence is CASSLWARDRRGNTIYF. The CDR3 coding sequence is TGCGCCAGCAGCCTCTGGGCCCGGGACAGACGAGGAAACACCATATATTTT.

The genes are TRBV27 and TRBJ2-7; D may be TRBD1 (5 bases). Trimming took 6 bases from V and 2 from J, leaving 14 bases between them. The V gene's germline CDR1 is MNHEY and CDR2 SMNVEV (reference sequence). This CDR3 is 14 amino acids long. CDR3 residues: CASRQSRQTYEQYF. CDR3 DNA sequence: TGTGCCAGCAGGCAATCCCGACAGACCTACGAGCAGTACTTC.

This chain joins TRBV11-2 and TRBJ2-2; D tentatively reads TRBD1 or TRBD2 (5 bases each). V shed 4 bases and J shed 7 bases, with 22 bases lying between them. Germline V gene lookup returns CDR1 SGHAT and CDR2 FQNNGV. The CDR3 extends over 17 amino acids. The CDR3 DNA reads as TGTGCCAGCAGCTCACCCCGGTGGGGGACGGTGGACGGGGAGCTGTTTTTT. It encodes CASSSPRWGTVDGELFF.

A remark on this clone: Within the sample, other DNA sequences also encode this same CDR3. The chain has TRBV4-1 and TRBJ1-5; D is perhaps TRBD1 (5 bases). V lost 0 bases and J lost 5, with 5 bases in between. This CDR3 comprises 13 residues. CDR1 is MGHRA, CDR2 YSYEKL, per germline. CDR3 DNA sequence: TGCGCCAGCAGCCAAGACAGGGATCAGCCCCAGCATTTT. Protein product: CASSQDRDQPQHF.